This is a list of T cell receptor beta chains from one sample in a study of CD8+CD57+ T cells in acquired aplastic anemia. TCRdb reprocessed the reads via MiXCR and lists one record per CDR3 protein. The table records 150,000 or so distinct CDR3 sequences, roughly 43% of them present only once. The material sequenced was sorted CD4+, CD8+, or CD8+CD57+ T cells (not recorded which) from PBMCs. The source of these receptors is a human donor with aplastic anemia. Each CDR3 is given without its conserved first and last residue. Fields, in order: CDR3 protein, D gene, J gene, V gene. The D gene is left open where the match is weak.

CDR3: ASSGDSITYEQY
D: -
J: TRBJ2-7
V: TRBV5-1

CDR3: ASRLSTNEKLF
D: -
J: TRBJ1-4
V: TRBV6-1

CDR3: ASSAPLGQINSYEQY
D: -
J: TRBJ2-7
V: TRBV11-2

CDR3: ASSTHGETQY
D: -
J: TRBJ2-5
V: TRBV6-6

CDR3: ASSIRTSGGTGELF
D: TRBD2
J: TRBJ2-2
V: TRBV19

CDR3: ASSPQADNYGYT
D: -
J: TRBJ1-2
V: TRBV11-2

CDR3: ASSLRQNGDEQY
D: -
J: TRBJ2-7
V: TRBV2

CDR3: SAILAGGTDTQY
D: TRBD2
J: TRBJ2-3
V: TRBV20-1

CDR3: SVEDSGTPPYEQY
D: -
J: TRBJ2-7
V: TRBV29-1

CDR3: ASSPRDRDDPADGYT
D: TRBD1
J: TRBJ1-2
V: TRBV5-1

CDR3: ASKGAQGLHYT
D: TRBD1
J: TRBJ1-2
V: TRBV10-2

CDR3: ASSIGGGHYGYT
D: -
J: TRBJ1-2
V: TRBV19

CDR3: ASSLPGRLEQY
D: -
J: TRBJ2-7
V: TRBV7-2

CDR3: SARGLESRSSYEQY
D: -
J: TRBJ2-7
V: TRBV20-1

CDR3: ASSSQGKFNQPQH
D: -
J: TRBJ1-5
V: TRBV7-9

CDR3: ASSRRGGTIQY
D: -
J: TRBJ2-4
V: TRBV19

CDR3: ASSLGFNQPQH
D: -
J: TRBJ1-5
V: TRBV7-2

CDR3: ASRPGGALGEQF
D: -
J: TRBJ2-1
V: TRBV28

CDR3: SARDGGGQGALNEQF
D: -
J: TRBJ2-1
V: TRBV20-1

CDR3: SAPSRGRGTDTQY
D: TRBD1
J: TRBJ2-3
V: TRBV20-1

CDR3: ASSLAVGGSAVPTQY
D: TRBD2
J: TRBJ2-5
V: TRBV7-3

CDR3: ASQGSDQETQY
D: -
J: TRBJ2-5
V: TRBV7-2

CDR3: ASSVGGSFSRNTEAF
D: -
J: TRBJ1-1
V: TRBV9

CDR3: ASSVWGQGATGYT
D: TRBD1
J: TRBJ1-2
V: TRBV9

CDR3: ASNEGGGPVEQF
D: -
J: TRBJ2-1
V: TRBV12-3/TRBV12-4

CDR3: ASSYSMPRPLH
D: -
J: TRBJ1-6
V: TRBV6-5

CDR3: SVGPTRMDTQY
D: -
J: TRBJ2-3
V: TRBV29-1

CDR3: AINSGLADNEQF
D: TRBD2
J: TRBJ2-1
V: TRBV10-3

CDR3: ASRQQGTYNSPLH
D: -
J: TRBJ1-6
V: TRBV19

CDR3: ASSLVKGTVGSEQY
D: TRBD1
J: TRBJ2-7
V: TRBV7-8